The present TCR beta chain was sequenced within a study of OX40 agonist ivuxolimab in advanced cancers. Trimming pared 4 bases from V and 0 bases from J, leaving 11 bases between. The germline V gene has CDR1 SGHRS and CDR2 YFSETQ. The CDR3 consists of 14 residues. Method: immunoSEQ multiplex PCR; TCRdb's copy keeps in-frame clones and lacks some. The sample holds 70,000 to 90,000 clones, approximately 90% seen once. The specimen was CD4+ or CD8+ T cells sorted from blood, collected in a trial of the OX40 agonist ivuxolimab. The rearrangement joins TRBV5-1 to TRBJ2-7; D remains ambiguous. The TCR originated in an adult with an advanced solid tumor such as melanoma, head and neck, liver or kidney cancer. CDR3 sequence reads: CASSEGSVSYEQYF. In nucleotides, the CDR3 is TGCGCCAGCAGCGAAGGATCGGTCTCCTACGAGCAGTACTTC. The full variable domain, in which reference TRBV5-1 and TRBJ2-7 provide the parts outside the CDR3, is KAGVTQTPRYLIKTRGQQVTLSCSPISGHRSVSWYQQTPGQGLQFLFEYFSETQRNKGNFPGRFSGRQFSNSRSEMNVSTLELGDSALYLCASSEGSVSYEQYFGPGTRLTVT.